The T cell receptor (beta chain) under discussion was sequenced for a study of shared clonotypes between healthy human individuals. At the level of the study: Used for every donor were three CD4 naive, three CD4 memory, two CD8 naive and one CD8 memory plate.

With V trimmed by 5 bases and J by 4 bases, 8 bases remained unmatched. This CDR3 has 15 residues. Germline V gene data show CDR1 as LNHDA and CDR2 as SQIVND (reference sequence). The assay was immunoSEQ multiplex PCR, and TCRdb's table has in-frame clones only and misses some. The sample lists 650,000 to 800,000 clones; roughly two thirds were seen once. CD45RA+ naive and CD45RA-negative memory subsets were separated from CD4+ cells. Findings and caveats of the study: Non-shared clonotypes showed lower generation probabilities than clonotypes common to all four donors.

This clone was seen once. Its antigen remains unknown. The sequenced sample consisted of memory CD4+ T cells sorted from blood. The subset denotes: CD45RA-negative fraction. The source of this sequence is a woman between 25 and 40 years old in good health. The rearrangement uses TRBV19 and TRBJ2-5; TRBD2 agrees at 9 bases. CDR3 DNA: TGTGCCAGTAGTCCTGGTAGCGGGAGCACAGAGACCCAGTACTTC. Its translation is CASSPGSGSTETQYF.